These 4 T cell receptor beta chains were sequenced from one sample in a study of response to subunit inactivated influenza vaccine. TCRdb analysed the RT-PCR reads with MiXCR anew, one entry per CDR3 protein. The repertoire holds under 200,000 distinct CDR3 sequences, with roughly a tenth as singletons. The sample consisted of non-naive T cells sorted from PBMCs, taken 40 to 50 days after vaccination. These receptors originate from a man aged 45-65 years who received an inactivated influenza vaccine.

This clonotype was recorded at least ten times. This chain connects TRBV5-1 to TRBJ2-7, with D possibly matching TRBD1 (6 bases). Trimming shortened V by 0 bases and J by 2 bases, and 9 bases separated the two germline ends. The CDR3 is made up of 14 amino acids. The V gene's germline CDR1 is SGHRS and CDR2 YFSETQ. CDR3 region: CASSLGRTAYEQYF. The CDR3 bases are TGCGCCAGCAGCTTGGGCCGGACAGCCTACGAGCAGTACTTC.

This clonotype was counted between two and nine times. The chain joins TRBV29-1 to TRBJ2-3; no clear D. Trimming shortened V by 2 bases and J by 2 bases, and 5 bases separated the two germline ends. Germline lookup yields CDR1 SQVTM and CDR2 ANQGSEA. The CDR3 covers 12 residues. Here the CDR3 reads CSVEKDTDTQYF. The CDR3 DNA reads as TGCAGCGTTGAAAAGGACACAGATACGCAGTATTTT.

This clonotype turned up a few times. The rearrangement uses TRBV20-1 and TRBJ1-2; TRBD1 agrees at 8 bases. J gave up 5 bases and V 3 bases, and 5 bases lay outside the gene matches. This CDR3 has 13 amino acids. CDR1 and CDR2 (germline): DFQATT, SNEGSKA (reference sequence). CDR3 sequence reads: CSASAGQVYGYTF. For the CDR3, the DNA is TGCAGTGCTAGTGCGGGACAGGTATATGGCTACACCTTC.

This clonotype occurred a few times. CDR3 bases: TGTGCCAGCTCACGAACCGGGACTACGGGCCACGAGCAGTACTTC. The encoded protein is CASSRTGTTGHEQYF. The rearrangement joins TRBV18 to TRBJ2-7, with TRBD2 matching over 7 bases. There are 15 residues in the CDR3. The germline CDR1 and CDR2 sequences are KGHSH and LQKENI. Trimming cost V 4 bases and J 5 bases; bases outside gene matches: 11. Complete variable domain (other parts from reference TRBV18 and TRBJ2-7): NAGVMQNPRHLVRRRGQEARLRCSPMKGHSHVYWYRQLPEEGLKFMVYLQKENIIDESGMPKERFSAEFPKEGPSILRIQQVVRGDSAAYFCASSRTGTTGHEQYFGPGTRLTVT.